Presented here are 14 T cell receptor beta chains from one specimen sequenced in a study of T cells after yellow fever vaccination. A single record per CDR3 protein comes from TCRdb applying MiXCR to the 5' RACE reads. The data contain some 300,000 distinct CDR3 sequences, around 9.3% of them seen just once; the ten biggest clones take up approximately 3.5%. The source material was CD4+ T cells sorted from PBMCs, sampled 5 days after the yellow fever booster vaccination. The receptor source for this set is a man younger than 35 who received the YFV17D yellow fever vaccine.

The V call is TRBV11-3, the J call TRBJ1-1, with TRBD1 matching 8 bases. The J segment lost 8 bases and the V segment lost 1 base, leaving 0 bases of the junction unmatched. Per germline, CDR1 SGHNT and CDR2 YENEEA. This CDR3 region has 12 residues. CDR3 coding DNA: TGTGCCAGCAGCTTAGGGACAGGGGAAGCTTTCTTT. This translates into CASSLGTGEAFF.

This clonotype was detected ten times or more. V and J are TRBV20-1 and TRBJ1-2; D is possibly TRBD1 (5 bases). This CDR3 has 16 amino acids. Trimming took off 0 bases at V and 3 bases at J, with 17 bases between the two ends. Germline values: CDR1 DFQATT, CDR2 SNEGSKA (reference sequence). This CDR3 is CSARDPSRGVDYGYTF. The CDR3 nucleotides are TGCAGTGCTAGAGATCCCAGTCGGGGGGTTGACTATGGCTACACCTTC.

This chain connects TRBV3-2 to TRBJ1-5; TRBD1 is the table's D call, not checked against the DNA. TRBV3-2 is a known pseudogene. This CDR3 spans 16 amino acids. The DNA of the CDR3 is TGTGCCAGCAGCCAAGATCGTGAGGGGGCCTGTCAGCCCCAGCATTTT. Its translation: CASSQDREGACQPQHF.

This clonotype was found a few times. The rearrangement links TRBV6-1 to TRBJ2-7, with D unclear. Trimming shortened V by 10 bases and J by 0 bases, and 7 bases separated the two germline ends. The CDR3 runs to 11 residues. The germline V gene encodes CDR1 MNHNS and CDR2 SASEGT. The CDR3 DNA reads as TGTGCCACAACTTCCTCCTACGAGCAGTACGTC. It translates to CATTSSYEQYV.

The CDR3 sequence: CASNMAGGTGELFF. The CDR3 region has the DNA TGTGCCAGCAACATGGCAGGCGGAACCGGGGAGCTGTTTTTT. The V gene is TRBV3-1, the J gene TRBJ2-2; no clear D gene. The V end was cut by 7 bases, the J end by 5 bases, with 14 bases between. This CDR3 has 14 residues. From germline, CDR1 is LGHDT and CDR2 YNNKEL (reference sequence).

This clonotype has a count of ten or more. The chain couples TRBV10-1 to TRBJ2-1, with TRBD1 matching 11 bases. There are 16 residues in the CDR3. The germline V gene encodes CDR1 WNHNN and CDR2 SYGVQD (reference sequence). V lost 1 base, J lost 6 bases, and 5 bases stayed unmatched. DNA for the CDR3: TGCGCCAGCAGTGAGTTCCCTGGGACAGGGGGCAATGAGCAGTTCTTC. Its protein product is CASSEFPGTGGNEQFF.

The rearrangement links TRBV6-6 to TRBJ1-4; D may be TRBD1 (6 bases). CDR3 size: 13 residues. V was shortened by 8 bases and J by 2 bases, with 9 bases between the two germline ends. The germline V gene encodes CDR1 MNHNY and CDR2 SVGAGI (reference sequence). CDR3 sequence: CASEDSTNEKLFF. DNA for the CDR3: TGTGCCAGCGAGGACAGCACTAATGAAAAACTGTTTTTT.

This clonotype showed up just a few times. CDR3 coding DNA: TGCGCCAGCAGCCATGGAGTTTTCGCCAAAAACATTCAGTACTTC. Encoded protein: CASSHGVFAKNIQYF. The chain employs TRBV4-1 and TRBJ2-4; D uncertain. This CDR3 is built from 15 residues. Germline CDR1 reads MGHRA; CDR2 reads YSYEKL. Between the trimmed V and J ends, which lost 3 bases and 1 base, there was a span of 10 bases.

The table lists this clonotype with a few counts. The CDR3 loop is CASSLYGPETQYF. The DNA of the CDR3 is TGTGCCAGCAGTTTATACGGGCCGGAGACCCAGTACTTC. V usage is TRBV27 and J usage is TRBJ2-5; D is ambiguous. The CDR3 covers 13 residues. Germline CDR1 and CDR2: MNHEY and SMNVEV (reference sequence). The V end was cut by 1 base, the J end by 5 bases, with 8 bases between.

This clonotype was recorded a few times. The chain combines TRBV3-1 with TRBJ2-1; TRBD2 matches at 14 bases. Germline V lookup: CDR1 LGHDT, CDR2 YNNKEL (reference sequence). V gave up 4 bases and J gave up 8 bases; unmatched junction bases: 7. This CDR3 is built from 16 residues. The CDR3 here is CASSLGLAGAWDEQFF. The CDR3 bases are TGTGCCAGCAGCCTGGGACTAGCGGGGGCCTGGGATGAGCAGTTCTTC.

This clonotype came up many times. The rearrangement links TRBV27 to TRBJ1-1, with 12 nucleotides matching TRBD1. The CDR3 is 16 residues long. Germline CDR1 MNHEY, CDR2 SMNVEV (reference sequence). V was clipped by 9 bases and J by 1 base; unmatched bases: 9. The CDR3 region is CASVRDRGRGNTEAFF. Here the CDR3 DNA reads TGTGCCAGTGTACGGGACAGGGGGCGAGGGAACACTGAAGCTTTCTTT.

This chain joins TRBV2 and TRBJ2-1, with 8 bases fitting TRBD2. CDR3 length: 14 amino acids. Looked up from germline, CDR1 is SNHLY and CDR2 is FYNNEI. Trimming cost V 4 bases and J 5 bases; bases outside gene matches: 4. The CDR3 is CASSGTGGDNEQFF. The CDR3 nucleotides read TGTGCCAGCAGTGGTACGGGGGGGGACAATGAGCAGTTCTTC. Full variable domain (missing parts from reference TRBV2 and TRBJ2-1): EPEVTQTPSHQVTQMGQEVILRCVPISNHLYFYWYRQILGQKVEFLVSFYNNEISEKSEIFDDQFSVERPDGSNFTLKIRSTKLEDSAMYFCASSGTGGDNEQFFGPGTRLTVL.

The J gene is TRBJ2-1, the V gene TRBV5-4; 9 bases line up with TRBD2. This CDR3 spans 15 amino acids. With V trimmed by 0 bases and J by 8 bases, 6 bases remained unmatched. Germline assignment: CDR1 SGHNT and CDR2 YYREEE (reference sequence). The CDR3 DNA reads TGTGCCAGCAGCTTGGAGACTAGCGGTGGCGATGAGCAGTTCTTC. Translation gives CASSLETSGGDEQFF. Using reference TRBV5-4 and TRBJ2-1 for the parts outside the CDR3, the full variable domain is ETGVTQSPTHLIKTRGQQVTLRCSSQSGHNTVSWYQQALGQGPQFIFQYYREEENGRGNFPPRFSGLQFPNYSSELNVNALELDDSALYLCASSLETSGGDEQFFGPGTRLTVL.

This clonotype has ten or more counts. The J gene is TRBJ2-1, the V gene TRBV7-2, with 7 nucleotides matching TRBD2. Germline V lookup: CDR1 SGHTA, CDR2 FQGNSA. The V segment lost 6 bases and the J segment 2 bases; nucleotides outside the gene matches: 4. The CDR3 is 14 residues long. CDR3 loop: CASSRSGAYNEQFF. The CDR3 DNA sequence: TGTGCCAGCAGTAGGAGCGGGGCCTACAATGAGCAGTTCTTC.